These T cell receptor beta chains were read from a single sample in a study of glioma-infiltrating T cells after dendritic cell vaccination. The protocol was immunoSEQ multiplex PCR, while the TCRdb copy is restricted to in-frame clones and leaves out a portion. The table lists around 100,000 clones, roughly 76% of them singletons, with less than 15% in the top ten. The sequences come from blood, collected before dendritic cell vaccination. These receptor sequences come from a human donor with glioblastoma. CDR3s include the opening cysteine and the closing phenylalanine or tryptophan. D genes are given only for firm matches. The size of a clone is reported for some rows only, either as once, few or many, or as a class for expanded clones.

clone_size: .
d_call: TRBD1
j_call: TRBJ1-1
v_call: TRBV18
cdr3_nt: TGTGCCAGCTCACCTAGGACAGGGGAATCCAACACTGAAGCTTTCTTT
cdr3_aa: CASSPRTGESNTEAFF

clone_size: .
d_call: TRBD1
j_call: TRBJ1-2
v_call: TRBV5-8
cdr3_nt: TGTGCCAGCAGCTTGCAGGCCAGGGGGCCGGAGATCAACTATGGCTACACCTTC
cdr3_aa: CASSLQARGPEINYGYTF

clone_size: .
d_call: .
j_call: TRBJ1-6
v_call: TRBV30
cdr3_nt: TGTGCCTGGAGTGTACGCGGTAATTCACCCCTCCACTTT
cdr3_aa: CAWSVRGNSPLHF

clone_size: .
d_call: TRBD2
j_call: TRBJ2-2
v_call: TRBV5-6
cdr3_nt: TGTGCCAGCAGCTTGCTAGCGGGGGCTCCAACCGGGGAGCTGTTTTTT
cdr3_aa: CASSLLAGAPTGELFF

clone_size: .
d_call: .
j_call: TRBJ1-2
v_call: TRBV5-6
cdr3_nt: TGTGCCAGCAGCCTAGAGGGAGGATTCTATGGCTACACCTTC
cdr3_aa: CASSLEGGFYGYTF

clone_size: .
d_call: .
j_call: TRBJ2-3
v_call: TRBV6-1
cdr3_nt: TGTGCCAGCAGTGATCCCCCTTGGACATTAAATACGCAGTATTTT
cdr3_aa: CASSDPPWTLNTQYF

clone_size: once
d_call: .
j_call: TRBJ1-2
v_call: TRBV7-9
cdr3_nt: TGTGCCAGCAGCTCTCCAGGGGTGACAGGCTATGGCTACACCTTC
cdr3_aa: CASSSPGVTGYGYTF

clone_size: .
d_call: TRBD1
j_call: TRBJ2-1
v_call: TRBV19
cdr3_nt: TGTGCCAGTAGTACCGGGACAGGGCGGGACAATGAGCAGTTCTTC
cdr3_aa: CASSTGTGRDNEQFF

clone_size: .
d_call: .
j_call: TRBJ2-7
v_call: TRBV5-6
cdr3_nt: TGTGCCAGCAGCTTGAGCGGCGAGCAGTACTTC
cdr3_aa: CASSLSGEQYF

clone_size: few
d_call: .
j_call: TRBJ1-6
v_call: TRBV6-1
cdr3_nt: TGTGCCAGTGCAGGGATCGATAATTCACCCCTCCACTTT
cdr3_aa: CASAGIDNSPLHF

clone_size: .
d_call: .
j_call: TRBJ1-5
v_call: TRBV10-2
cdr3_nt: TGCGCCAGCAGTGAGCAGGGATATCAGCCCCAGCATTTT
cdr3_aa: CASSEQGYQPQHF

clone_size: once
d_call: .
j_call: TRBJ1-1
v_call: TRBV5-1
cdr3_nt: TGCGCCAGCAGCCTACCGGACAGTCTAGAAGCTTTCTTT
cdr3_aa: CASSLPDSLEAFF

clone_size: .
d_call: .
j_call: TRBJ2-2
v_call: TRBV10-3
cdr3_nt: TGTGCCATCAGTGATTACAACACGAACACCGGGGAGCTGTTTTTT
cdr3_aa: CAISDYNTNTGELFF

clone_size: many
d_call: .
j_call: TRBJ2-7
v_call: TRBV7-2
cdr3_nt: TGTGCCAGCAGCTTATTCCCTTTTAGATACGAGCAGTACTTC
cdr3_aa: CASSLFPFRYEQYF